The 4 T cell receptor beta chains listed next were all sequenced from one sample in a study of OX40 agonist ivuxolimab in advanced cancers. The protocol was immunoSEQ multiplex PCR, while the TCRdb copy is restricted to in-frame clones and leaves out a portion. The profile covers under 65,000 clones, with about 91% appearing a single time and about 9.3% taken by the ten largest. Sequencing was performed on CD4+ or CD8+ T cells sorted from blood, taken in a trial of the OX40 agonist ivuxolimab. All receptors derive from an adult with an advanced solid tumor such as melanoma, head and neck, liver or kidney cancer.

V is TRBV7-9 and J is TRBJ2-3, with D perhaps matching TRBD1 or TRBD2 (6 bases each). This CDR3 comprises 15 residues. Germline lookup yields CDR1 SEHNR and CDR2 FQNEAQ (reference sequence). V was cut by 5 bases and J by 5 bases, with 17 bases left in between. In DNA form, the CDR3 reads TGTGCCAGCAGCCCCCCAGGAGGGGGGAAAGATACGCAGTATTTT. Encoded protein: CASSPPGGGKDTQYF.

The CDR3 coding sequence is TGTGCCAGCAGCCGAGGCCATGAGCAGTTCTTC. This codes for CASSRGHEQFF. This chain joins TRBV11-2 and TRBJ2-1; D unclear. This CDR3 region has 11 residues. V was pared by 5 bases and J by 8 bases, with 7 bases between. CDR1 and CDR2 (germline): SGHAT, FQNNGV.

The chain combines TRBV4-3 with TRBJ2-1; perhaps D is TRBD1 or TRBD2 (5 bases each). V was cut by 0 bases and J by 7 bases, with 19 bases left in between. This CDR3 comprises 17 residues. CDR1 is LGHNA and CDR2 is YSLEER in the germline V gene. The CDR3 nucleotides are TGCGCCAGCAGCCAAGATCAAGGGGAACGGGATAGGAATGAGCAGTTCTTC. Protein: CASSQDQGERDRNEQFF.

The V and J genes are TRBV4-1 and TRBJ2-4, with 9 bases matching TRBD1. Germline V gene sequence: CDR1 MGHRA, CDR2 YSYEKL. The CDR3 is 13 residues long. V gave up 4 bases and J gave up 9 bases; unmatched junction bases: 4. The DNA for the CDR3 is TGCGCCAGCAGCCGAGGACAGGGGTTCATTCAGTACTTC. Amino acid sequence: CASSRGQGFIQYF.